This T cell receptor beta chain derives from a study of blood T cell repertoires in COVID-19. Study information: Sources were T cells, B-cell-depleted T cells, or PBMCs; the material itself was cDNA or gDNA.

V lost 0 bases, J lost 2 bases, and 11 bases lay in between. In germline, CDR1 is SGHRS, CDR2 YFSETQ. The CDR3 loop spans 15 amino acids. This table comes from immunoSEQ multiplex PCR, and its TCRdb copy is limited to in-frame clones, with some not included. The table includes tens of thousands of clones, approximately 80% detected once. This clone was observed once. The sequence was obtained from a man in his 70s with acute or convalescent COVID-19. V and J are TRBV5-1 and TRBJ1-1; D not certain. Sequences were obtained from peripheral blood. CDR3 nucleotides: TGCGCCAGCAGCTTGGCCGCGACACAAAACACTGAAGCTTTCTTT. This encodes CASSLAATQNTEAFF. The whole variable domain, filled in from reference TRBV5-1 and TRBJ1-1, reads KAGVTQTPRYLIKTRGQQVTLSCSPISGHRSVSWYQQTPGQGLQFLFEYFSETQRNKGNFPGRFSGRQFSNSRSEMNVSTLELGDSALYLCASSLAATQNTEAFFGQGTRLTVV.